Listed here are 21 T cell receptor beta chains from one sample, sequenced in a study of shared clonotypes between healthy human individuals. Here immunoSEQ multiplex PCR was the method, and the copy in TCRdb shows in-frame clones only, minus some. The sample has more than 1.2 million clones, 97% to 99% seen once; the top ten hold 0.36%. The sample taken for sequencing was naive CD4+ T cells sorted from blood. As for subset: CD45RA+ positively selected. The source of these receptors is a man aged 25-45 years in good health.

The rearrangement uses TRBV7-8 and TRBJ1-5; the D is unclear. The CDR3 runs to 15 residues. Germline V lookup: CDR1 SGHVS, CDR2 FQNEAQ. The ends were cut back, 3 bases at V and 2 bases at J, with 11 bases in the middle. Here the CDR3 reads CASSFQGGRNQPQHF. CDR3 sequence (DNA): TGTGCCAGCAGCTTTCAAGGCGGCCGCAATCAGCCCCAGCATTTT.

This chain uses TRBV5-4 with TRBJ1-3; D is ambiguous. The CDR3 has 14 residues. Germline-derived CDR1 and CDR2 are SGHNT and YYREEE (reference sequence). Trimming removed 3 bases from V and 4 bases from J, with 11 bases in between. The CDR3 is CASSSLNSGNTIYF. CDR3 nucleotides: TGTGCCAGCAGCTCACTCAATTCAGGAAACACCATATATTTT.

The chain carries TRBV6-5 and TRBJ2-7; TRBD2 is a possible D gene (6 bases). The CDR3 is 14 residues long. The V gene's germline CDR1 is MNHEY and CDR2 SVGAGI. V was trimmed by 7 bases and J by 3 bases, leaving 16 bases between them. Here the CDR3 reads CASMSRGGIYEQYF. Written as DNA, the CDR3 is TGTGCCAGCATGTCTAGGGGCGGGATCTACGAGCAGTACTTC.

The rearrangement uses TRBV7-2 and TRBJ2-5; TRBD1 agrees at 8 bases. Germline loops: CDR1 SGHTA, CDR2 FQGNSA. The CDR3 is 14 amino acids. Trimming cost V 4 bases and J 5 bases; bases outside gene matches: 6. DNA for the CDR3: TGTGCCAGCAGCTCCGGGACAGGTTTGGAGACCCAGTACTTC. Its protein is CASSSGTGLETQYF.

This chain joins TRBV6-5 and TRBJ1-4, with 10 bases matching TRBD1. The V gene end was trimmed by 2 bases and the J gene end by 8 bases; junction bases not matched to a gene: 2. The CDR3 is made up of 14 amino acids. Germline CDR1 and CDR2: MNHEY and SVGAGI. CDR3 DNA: TGTGCCAGCAGTTACGACAGGGGGCGGGAAAAACTGTTTTTT. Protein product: CASSYDRGREKLFF.

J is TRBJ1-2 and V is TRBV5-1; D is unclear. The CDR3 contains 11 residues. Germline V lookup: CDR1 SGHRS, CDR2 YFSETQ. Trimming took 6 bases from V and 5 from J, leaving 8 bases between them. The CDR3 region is CASTAGYGYTF. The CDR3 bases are TGCGCCAGCACCGCCGGGTATGGCTACACCTTC.

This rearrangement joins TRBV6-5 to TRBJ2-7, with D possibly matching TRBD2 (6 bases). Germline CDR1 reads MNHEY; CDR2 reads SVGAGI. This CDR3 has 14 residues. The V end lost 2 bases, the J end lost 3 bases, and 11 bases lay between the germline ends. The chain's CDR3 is CASSYLGLGYEQYF. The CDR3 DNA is TGTGCCAGCAGTTACCTGGGACTTGGCTACGAGCAGTACTTC.

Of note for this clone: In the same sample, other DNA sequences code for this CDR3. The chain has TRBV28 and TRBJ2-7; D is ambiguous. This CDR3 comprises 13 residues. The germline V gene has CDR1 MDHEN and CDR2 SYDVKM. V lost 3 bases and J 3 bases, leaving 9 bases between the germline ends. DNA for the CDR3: TGTGCCAGCAGTTTCGCTGGGGTCTACGAGCAGTACTTC. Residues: CASSFAGVYEQYF.

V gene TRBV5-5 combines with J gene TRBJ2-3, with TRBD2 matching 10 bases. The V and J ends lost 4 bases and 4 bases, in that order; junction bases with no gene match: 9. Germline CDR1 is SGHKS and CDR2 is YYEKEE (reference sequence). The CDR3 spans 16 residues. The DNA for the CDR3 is TGTGCCAGCAGCAGAAATAGCGGGAGGTTGGCAGATACGCAGTATTTT. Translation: CASSRNSGRLADTQYF.

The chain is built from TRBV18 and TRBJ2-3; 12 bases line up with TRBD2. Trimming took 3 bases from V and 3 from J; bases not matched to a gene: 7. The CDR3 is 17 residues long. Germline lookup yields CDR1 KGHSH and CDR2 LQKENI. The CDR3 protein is CASSPATSGSGTDTQYF. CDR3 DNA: TGTGCCAGCTCACCGGCGACTAGCGGGAGCGGTACAGATACGCAGTATTTT.

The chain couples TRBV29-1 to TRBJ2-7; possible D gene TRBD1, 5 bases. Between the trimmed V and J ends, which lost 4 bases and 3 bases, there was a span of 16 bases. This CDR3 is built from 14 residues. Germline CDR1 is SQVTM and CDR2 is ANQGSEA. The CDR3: CSVVYRGPFYEQYF. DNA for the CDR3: TGCAGCGTTGTTTATAGGGGTCCTTTCTACGAGCAGTACTTC.

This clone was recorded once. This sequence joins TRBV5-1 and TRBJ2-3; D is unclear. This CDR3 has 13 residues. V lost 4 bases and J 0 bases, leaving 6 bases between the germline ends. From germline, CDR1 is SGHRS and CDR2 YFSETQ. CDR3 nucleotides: TGCGCCAGCAGCGCAGCTAGCACAGATACGCAGTATTTT. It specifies CASSAASTDTQYF. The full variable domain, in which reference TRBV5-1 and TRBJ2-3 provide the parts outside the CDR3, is KAGVTQTPRYLIKTRGQQVTLSCSPISGHRSVSWYQQTPGQGLQFLFEYFSETQRNKGNFPGRFSGRQFSNSRSEMNVSTLELGDSALYLCASSAASTDTQYFGPGTRLTVL.

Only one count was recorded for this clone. CDR3 nucleotide sequence: TGTGCCAGCAGTGAAGTGATAACAGGGCAGGGGGATGAGCAGTTCTTC. It encodes CASSEVITGQGDEQFF. The chain combines TRBV25-1 with TRBJ2-1; 7 nucleotides match TRBD1. The CDR3 consists of 16 residues. The V gene end was trimmed by 2 bases and the J gene end by 8 bases; junction bases not matched to a gene: 12. Germline V gene data show CDR1 as MGHDK and CDR2 as SYGVNS.

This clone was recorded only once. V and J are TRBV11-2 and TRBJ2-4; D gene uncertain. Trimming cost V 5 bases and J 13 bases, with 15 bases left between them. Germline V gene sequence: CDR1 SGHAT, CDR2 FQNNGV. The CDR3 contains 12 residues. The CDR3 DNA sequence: TGTGCCAGCAGCCCCCCCGTTGCCGTACAGTACTTC. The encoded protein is CASSPPVAVQYF.

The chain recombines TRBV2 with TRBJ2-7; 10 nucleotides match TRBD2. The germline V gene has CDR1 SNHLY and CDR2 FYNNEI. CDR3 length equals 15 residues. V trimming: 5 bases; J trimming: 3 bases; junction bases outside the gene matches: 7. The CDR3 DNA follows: TGTGCCAGCAGTCCAGGACTAGCGGCAATCTACGAGCAGTACTTC. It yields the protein CASSPGLAAIYEQYF.

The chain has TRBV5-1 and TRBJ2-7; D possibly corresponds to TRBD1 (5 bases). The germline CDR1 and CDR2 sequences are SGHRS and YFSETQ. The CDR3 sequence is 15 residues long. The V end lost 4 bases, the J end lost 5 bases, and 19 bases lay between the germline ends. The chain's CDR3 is CASSGIFTQGNEQYF. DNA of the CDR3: TGCGCCAGCAGCGGTATCTTTACCCAGGGTAACGAGCAGTACTTC.

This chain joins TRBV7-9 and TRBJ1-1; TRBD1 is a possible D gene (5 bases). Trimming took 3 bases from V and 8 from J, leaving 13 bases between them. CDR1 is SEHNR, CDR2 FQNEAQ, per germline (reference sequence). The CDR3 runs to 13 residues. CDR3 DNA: TGTGCCAGCAGCTTGGGCAGGGCGGCGGAAGCTTTCTTT. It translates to CASSLGRAAEAFF.

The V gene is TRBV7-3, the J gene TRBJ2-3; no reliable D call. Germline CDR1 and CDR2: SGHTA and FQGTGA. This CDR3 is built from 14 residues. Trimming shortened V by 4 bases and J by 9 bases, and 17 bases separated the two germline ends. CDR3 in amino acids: CASSSTAAVTTQYF. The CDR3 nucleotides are TGTGCCAGCAGCTCCACGGCGGCCGTAACGACGCAGTATTTT.

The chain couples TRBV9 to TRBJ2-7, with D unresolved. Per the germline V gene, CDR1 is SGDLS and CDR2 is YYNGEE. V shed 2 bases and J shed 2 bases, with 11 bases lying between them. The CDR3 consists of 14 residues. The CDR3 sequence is CASSVTHTTYEQYF. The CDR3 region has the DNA TGTGCCAGCAGCGTTACCCACACCACCTACGAGCAGTACTTC.

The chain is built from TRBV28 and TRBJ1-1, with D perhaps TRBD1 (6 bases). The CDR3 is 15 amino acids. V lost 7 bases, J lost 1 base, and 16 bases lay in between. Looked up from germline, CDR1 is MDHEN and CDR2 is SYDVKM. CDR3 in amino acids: CASTEYRAKNTEAFF. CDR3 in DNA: TGTGCCAGCACCGAATACAGGGCGAAGAACACTGAAGCTTTCTTT.

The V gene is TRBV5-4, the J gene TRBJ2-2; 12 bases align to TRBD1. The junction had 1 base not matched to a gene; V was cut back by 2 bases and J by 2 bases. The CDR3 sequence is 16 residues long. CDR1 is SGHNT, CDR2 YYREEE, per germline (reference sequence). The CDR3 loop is CASSFGTGGNTGELFF. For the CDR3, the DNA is TGTGCCAGCAGCTTCGGGACAGGGGGCAACACCGGGGAGCTGTTTTTT.